This T cell receptor (beta chain) was retrieved from a study of control samples from healthy donors and cancer patients. Profiling relied on immunoSEQ multiplex PCR, and the TCRdb table lists in-frame clones only, not all of them. The sample holds about 100,000 clones, roughly 93% seen once. The sequenced sample consisted of blood. This TCR was sampled from a man younger than 30 in good health.

In DNA, the CDR3 is TGCAGTGCTGATTATGGGTCCCAGCATTTT. Translation gives CSADYGSQHF. This chain connects TRBV20-1 to TRBJ1-5, with D unclear. This CDR3 is 10 amino acids long. Trimming cost V 5 bases and J 11 bases, with 10 bases left between them. In germline, CDR1 is DFQATT, CDR2 SNEGSKA (reference sequence).